The 26 T cell receptor beta chains reported below all come from one sample, sequenced in a study of regulatory T cells in long-lasting Graves disease. To make TCR beta libraries, researchers used iRepertoire HTBI primers and Arm-PCR of CDR3 regions. One entry per CDR3 protein, called by TCRdb with MiXCR from the multiplex PCR reads. The profile shows about 400,000 distinct CDR3 sequences, 15% to 20% of them singletons. Time point noted: newly diagnosed GD, antithyroid drugs for less than 3 months. From PBMCs, RNA was extracted and then used to make the TCR library. The same sample was also studied in work on T cells in Graves' hyperthyroidism and ophthalmopathy.

This specimen was peripheral blood mononuclear cells (PBMCs), taken at new diagnosis, from a patient treated with antithyroid drugs. Receptors were obtained from a woman in her late teens or twenties with Graves disease.

This clonotype was seen a few times. The chain uses TRBV6-5 and TRBJ1-1; unclear D gene. CDR3 length: 15 residues. V lost 2 bases and J 0 bases, leaving 10 bases between the germline ends. Per the germline V gene, CDR1 is MNHEY and CDR2 is SVGAGI. The CDR3 bases are TGTGCCAGCAGTTACGCCCCGGAGATGAACACTGAAGCTTTCTTT. This gives the protein CASSYAPEMNTEAFF.

This sequence joins TRBV7-9 and TRBJ2-2; D remains unclear. CDR1 is SEHNR and CDR2 is FQNEAQ in the germline V gene (reference sequence). V lost 4 bases to trimming and J lost 8 bases, with 8 bases between them. The CDR3 has 12 residues. The DNA of the CDR3 is TGTGCCAGCAGCTATAAGTCGGGGGAGCTGTTTTTT. Translation: CASSYKSGELFF.

There are many counts of this clonotype. The chain links TRBV5-1 to TRBJ2-2; the D is unclear. Trimming shortened V by 0 bases and J by 7 bases, and 16 bases separated the two germline ends. The germline CDR1 and CDR2 sequences are SGHRS and YFSETQ. The CDR3 spans 16 residues. For the CDR3, the DNA is TGCGCCAGCAGCTTGGTCCCTCTTCGGTTTGGCGGGGAGCTGTTTTTT. This codes for CASSLVPLRFGGELFF.

This rearrangement joins TRBV14 to TRBJ1-1; 9 bases match TRBD1. The CDR3 consists of 18 residues. Germline V CDR1 and CDR2: SGHDN, FVKESK. V lost 3 bases and J lost 4; bases outside the gene matches: 15. DNA for the CDR3: TGTGCCAGCAGCCATCCACCGACAGGGGGATCTCGGGCCACTGAAGCTTTCTTT. Amino acids: CASSHPPTGGSRATEAFF.

This clonotype was counted between two and nine times. The chain combines TRBV5-1 with TRBJ2-2, with 9 bases fitting TRBD1. V shed 5 bases and J 4 bases; nucleotides not matched to a gene: 3. Germline V gives CDR1 SGHRS, CDR2 YFSETQ. The CDR3 extends over 14 amino acids. The CDR3 DNA sequence: TGCGCCAGCAGATCGACAGGGGGCACCGGGGAGCTGTTTTTT. Its protein product is CASRSTGGTGELFF. The full variable domain, rest sourced from reference TRBV5-1 and TRBJ2-2, is KAGVTQTPRYLIKTRGQQVTLSCSPISGHRSVSWYQQTPGQGLQFLFEYFSETQRNKGNFPGRFSGRQFSNSRSEMNVSTLELGDSALYLCASRSTGGTGELFFGEGSRLTVL.

This clonotype was counted many times. The chain carries TRBV18 and TRBJ1-1; D gene unclear. Per germline, CDR1 KGHSH and CDR2 LQKENI. This CDR3 has 12 residues. Trimming left V 6 bases short and J 6 bases short, with 11 bases between. The CDR3 DNA sequence: TGTGCCAGCTCCAACAAAAAGGCTGAAGCTTTCTTT. Translating gives CASSNKKAEAFF.

This clonotype was seen ten or more times. The chain recombines TRBV20-1 with TRBJ2-3, with D perhaps matching TRBD2 (5 bases). Germline CDR1 DFQATT, CDR2 SNEGSKA (reference sequence). V was cut by 6 bases and J by 3 bases, with 10 bases left in between. The CDR3 is 12 amino acids. The CDR3 sequence: CSAGIGTDTQYF. As DNA, the CDR3 is TGCAGTGCCGGGATTGGAACAGATACGCAGTATTTT.

This clonotype was observed at least ten times. This sequence joins TRBV7-3 and TRBJ1-1, with TRBD1 matching 9 bases. V dropped 5 bases and J dropped 4; count of bases not matched to a gene: 14. Germline assignment: CDR1 SGHTA and CDR2 FQGTGA. This CDR3 contains 17 residues. CDR3 residues: CASSPYHRGRLGTEAFF. The CDR3 DNA is TGTGCCAGCAGCCCGTACCACAGGGGGCGTTTGGGCACTGAAGCTTTCTTT.

Worth noting for this clonotype: This may be a read error: a much more frequent sequence differs by one nucleotide. V and J are TRBV10-3 and TRBJ2-2, with D tentatively TRBD1 (5 bases). Trimming shortened V by 4 bases and J by 0 bases, and 6 bases separated the two germline ends. This CDR3 comprises 14 residues. Germline lookup yields CDR1 ENHRY and CDR2 SYGVKD. CDR3 in amino acids: CAISAGTNTGELFF. Here the CDR3 DNA reads TGTGCCATCAGTGCAGGGACGAACACCGGGGAGCTGTTTTTT.

This clonotype was found many times. The rearrangement uses TRBV3-1 and TRBJ2-1; D unclear. Trimming shortened V by 1 base and J by 7 bases, and 8 bases separated the two germline ends. The CDR3 is made up of 13 amino acids. The V gene's germline CDR1 is LGHDT and CDR2 YNNKEL (reference sequence). This CDR3 reads CASSQVRGNEQFF. The CDR3 DNA reads as TGTGCCAGCAGCCAAGTAAGAGGTAATGAGCAGTTCTTC.

In this sample, this clonotype turned up many times. The chain employs TRBV24-1 and TRBJ1-1; D is possibly TRBD1 (5 bases). This CDR3 region has 15 residues. Trimming pared 3 bases from V and 1 base from J, leaving 11 bases between. Looked up from germline, CDR1 is KGHDR and CDR2 is SFDVKD. CDR3 region: CATSDPMQGNTEAFF. The CDR3 DNA reads as TGTGCCACCAGTGATCCAATGCAGGGGAACACTGAAGCTTTCTTT.

The chain recombines TRBV25-1 with TRBJ2-5; TRBD1 aligns across 7 bases. With V trimmed by 8 bases and J by 0 bases, 9 bases remained unmatched. This CDR3 has 15 residues. Per the germline V gene, CDR1 is MGHDK and CDR2 is SYGVNS. CDR3 nucleotides: TGTGCCAGCTCCACAGGGGACAGTTACCAAGAGACCCAGTACTTC. The encoded protein is CASSTGDSYQETQYF.

The V and J genes are TRBV5-1 and TRBJ1-2, with D perhaps TRBD1 (5 bases). The CDR3 totals 13 residues. Trimming shortened V by 0 bases and J by 6 bases, and 9 bases separated the two germline ends. The germline gives CDR1 SGHRS, CDR2 YFSETQ. The CDR3: CASSLGRDDGYTF. The CDR3, as DNA: TGCGCCAGCAGCTTGGGCAGGGATGATGGCTACACCTTC.

This clonotype was picked up a small number of times. This chain joins TRBV4-1 and TRBJ2-3, with 7 bases matching TRBD1. The CDR3 totals 15 residues. The germline CDR1 and CDR2 sequences are MGHRA and YSYEKL. The junction had 7 bases not matched to a gene; V was cut back by 5 bases and J by 2 bases. The CDR3 loop is CASSTGTEYTDTQYF. The CDR3 DNA follows: TGCGCCAGCAGCACAGGGACAGAGTACACAGATACGCAGTATTTT.

With regard to this clonotype: A read error is the likely source, as a far larger clone sits one nucleotide away. V and J are TRBV11-3 and TRBJ2-3, with a tentative D call TRBD1 (6 bases). The germline V gene has CDR1 SGHNT and CDR2 YENEEA. CDR3 length equals 16 residues. With 8 bases removed from V and 6 bases from J, the gap between germline ends came to 24 bases. The CDR3 reads CASRPLGQGSGDTQYF. CDR3 coding DNA: TGTGCCAGCCGCCCCCTCGGGCAGGGGTCGGGGGATACGCAGTATTTT. Using reference TRBV11-3 and TRBJ2-3 for the parts outside the CDR3, the full variable domain is EAGVVQSPRYKIIEKKQPVAFWCNPISGHNTLYWYLQNLGQGPELLIRYENEEAVDDSQLPKDRFSAERLKGVDSTLKIQPAELGDSAVYLCASRPLGQGSGDTQYFGPGTRLTVL.

This clonotype was seen more than once but under ten times. Possible read error: a much larger clone is one base away. V gene TRBV12-3 or TRBV12-4 combines with J gene TRBJ2-3; D unresolved. Deletions cut 7 bases from V and 5 bases from J, with 16 bases between. The CDR3 is 14 residues long. The CDR3 here is CASTEGPGRDTQYF. The CDR3 nucleotides are TGTGCCAGCACCGAAGGACCGGGTAGAGATACGCAGTATTTT.

This clonotype was seen only a few times. The chain joins TRBV11-1 to TRBJ1-1; TRBD1 agrees at 9 bases. Germline-derived CDR1 and CDR2 are SGHAT and FQDESV (reference sequence). After removal of 7 bases from V and 5 bases from J, the junction contained 8 bases not matched to a gene. The CDR3 covers 14 residues. The CDR3 sequence is CASTPDRGWTEAFF. The CDR3 DNA reads TGTGCCAGCACCCCGGACAGGGGTTGGACTGAAGCTTTCTTT.

This chain connects TRBV7-8 to TRBJ1-1; D is uncertain. V was cut by 4 bases and J by 4 bases, with 10 bases left in between. Germline V gives CDR1 SGHVS, CDR2 FQNEAQ. CDR3 length equals 13 residues. The DNA for the CDR3 is TGTGCCAGCAGCTCCAAGGTCGGCACTGAAGCTTTCTTT. This sequence encodes CASSSKVGTEAFF.

This clonotype was counted at least ten times. The J gene is TRBJ1-1, the V gene TRBV27; the match to TRBD1 covers 9 bases. J was trimmed by 3 bases and V by 1 base; bases with no gene match: 3. Germline assignment: CDR1 MNHEY and CDR2 SMNVEV (reference sequence). There are 15 residues in the CDR3. CDR3 in amino acids: CASSLLGTGYTEAFF. CDR3 nucleotides: TGTGCCAGCAGTTTATTGGGGACAGGGTACACTGAAGCTTTCTTT.

This clonotype was recorded at least ten times. The CDR3 nucleotides read TGTGCCAGCAGTTTATTTATCACAGATACGCAGTATTTT. Amino acid sequence: CASSLFITDTQYF. The chain joins TRBV27 to TRBJ2-3; D is uncertain. The CDR3 is made up of 13 amino acids. Trimming left V 1 base short and J 2 bases short, with 4 bases between. Germline V gene data show CDR1 as MNHEY and CDR2 as SMNVEV (reference sequence).

CDR3 protein: CASSPEGMEQYF. The CDR3 nucleotides are TGTGCCAGCAGCCCGGAGGGGATGGAGCAGTACTTC. The chain links TRBV9 to TRBJ2-7; D is possibly TRBD2 (6 bases). V dropped 4 bases and J dropped 7 bases, with 12 bases sitting between them. This CDR3 has 12 residues. The germline CDR1 and CDR2 sequences are SGDLS and YYNGEE.

Only a few counts were recorded for this clonotype. This chain joins TRBV6-2 or TRBV6-3 and TRBJ2-5, with no clear D. The germline gives CDR1 MNHEY, CDR2 SVGEGT. Trimming took 8 bases from V and 1 from J, leaving 14 bases between them. This CDR3 has 14 residues. The CDR3 reads CASYPGPPQETQYF. The CDR3 nucleotides are TGTGCCAGCTATCCCGGGCCGCCCCAAGAGACCCAGTACTTC.

The chain recombines TRBV7-9 with TRBJ2-7, with a weak D call TRBD2 (5 bases). The CDR3 covers 14 residues. CDR1 and CDR2 from the germline V gene are SEHNR and FQNEAQ (reference sequence). Trimming took 4 bases from V and 6 from J, leaving 16 bases between them. For the CDR3, the DNA is TGTGCCAGCAGCTCCCCTCGGGGTGTGGTCGAGCAGTACTTC. It is translated as CASSSPRGVVEQYF. The full variable domain, rest sourced from reference TRBV7-9 and TRBJ2-7, is DTGVSQNPRHKITKRGQNVTFRCDPISEHNRLYWYRQTLGQGPEFLTYFQNEAQLEKSRLLSDRFSAERPKGSFSTLEIQRTEQGDSAMYLCASSSPRGVVEQYFGPGTRLTVT.

This clonotype was recorded at least ten times. The chain joins TRBV10-3 to TRBJ1-6, with 10 bases fitting TRBD1. J was trimmed by 3 bases and V by 8 bases; bases with no gene match: 7. This CDR3 comprises 16 residues. CDR1 and CDR2 (germline): ENHRY, SYGVKD. The CDR3: CAIDRGPDFYNSPLHF. For the CDR3, the DNA is TGTGCCATCGACAGGGGGCCCGATTTCTATAATTCACCCCTCCACTTT.

This clonotype has ten or more counts. This chain uses TRBV3-1 with TRBJ2-2; 14 positions agree with TRBD2. V gave up 3 bases and J gave up 3 bases; unmatched junction bases: 3. Germline loops: CDR1 LGHDT, CDR2 YNNKEL (reference sequence). The CDR3 runs to 17 residues. The CDR3 region has the DNA TGTGCCAGCAGCCACGGGGGACTAGCGGGGGACACCGGGGAGCTGTTTTTT. This gives the protein CASSHGGLAGDTGELFF.

This clonotype came up many times. V gene TRBV4-1 combines with J gene TRBJ2-5; perhaps TRBD2 as D (5 bases). Germline V gene sequence: CDR1 MGHRA, CDR2 YSYEKL. V was shortened by 3 bases and J by 3 bases, with 11 bases between the two germline ends. The CDR3 length is 14 residues. CDR3 sequence: CASSQNGVKETQYF. Here the CDR3 DNA reads TGCGCCAGCAGCCAGAACGGGGTTAAAGAGACCCAGTACTTC.